This record looks at one TCR beta chain sequence and its context. The germline V gene has CDR1 LNHDA and CDR2 SQIVND (reference sequence). CDR3 size: 15 residues. The V segment lost 4 bases and the J segment 2 bases; nucleotides outside the gene matches: 3. The source of the sample is a study of cytomegalovirus exposure and HLA in healthy donors. Primers for the PCR totalled 60 Vbeta and 13 Jbeta. The data were produced by immunoSEQ multiplex PCR, yet TCRdb's version contains in-frame clones alone and is incomplete. The sample includes under 200,000 clones, over 75% of them seen just once. J is TRBJ1-4 and V is TRBV19, with 8 bases that match TRBD1. The TCR was taken from a woman aged 45-59 years in good health and CMV-seropositive. Input material: PBMCs. CDR3 in DNA: TGTGCCAGTAGTAGAAACAGGGGGACTAATGAAAAACTGTTTTTT. It encodes CASSRNRGTNEKLFF.